This T cell receptor (beta chain) was profiled in a study of shared clonotypes between healthy human individuals. Regarding the study as a whole: Sorted-subset sequencing was shown by rarefaction to be incomplete despite large depth.

This CDR3 has 16 residues. Per the germline V gene, CDR1 is SGHRS and CDR2 is YFSETQ. The V and J ends lost 0 bases and 2 bases respectively, with 9 bases between them. Regarding this clone: Antigen: not known.

CD45RA+ naive and CD45RA-negative memory subsets were separated from CD4+ cells. In replicate PCRs of sorted subsets, roughly 210 ng DNA, 29,000 or so T cell genomes, was used. Data came from immunoSEQ multiplex PCR; TCRdb stores just in-frame clones and leaves some out. The sample lists approximately 2.3 million clones; more than 85% were seen once. This TCR came from a young man in good health. Some clones in this sample may be carry-over from other donors' samples. The rearrangement joins TRBV5-1 to TRBJ2-6, with no clear D. Input material: naive CD4+ T cells from PBMCs. The subset here: CD45RA+ positively selected. Written as DNA, the CDR3 is TGCGCCAGCAGCTTGGTGGTGGGTACTGGGGCCAACGTCCTGACTTTC. Translated, it gives CASSLVVGTGANVLTF.